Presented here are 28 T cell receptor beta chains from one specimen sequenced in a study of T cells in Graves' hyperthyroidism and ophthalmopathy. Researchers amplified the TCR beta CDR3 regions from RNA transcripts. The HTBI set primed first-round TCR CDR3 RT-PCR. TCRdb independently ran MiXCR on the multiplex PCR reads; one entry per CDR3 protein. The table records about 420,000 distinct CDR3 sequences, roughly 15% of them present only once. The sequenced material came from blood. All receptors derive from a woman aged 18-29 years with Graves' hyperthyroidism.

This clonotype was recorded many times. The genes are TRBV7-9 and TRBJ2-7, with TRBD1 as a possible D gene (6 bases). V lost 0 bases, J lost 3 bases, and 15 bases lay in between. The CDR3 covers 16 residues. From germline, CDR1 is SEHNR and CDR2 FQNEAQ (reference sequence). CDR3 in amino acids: CASSLAQGGRSYEQYF. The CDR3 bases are TGTGCCAGCAGCTTAGCTCAAGGGGGACGGAGCTACGAGCAGTACTTC.

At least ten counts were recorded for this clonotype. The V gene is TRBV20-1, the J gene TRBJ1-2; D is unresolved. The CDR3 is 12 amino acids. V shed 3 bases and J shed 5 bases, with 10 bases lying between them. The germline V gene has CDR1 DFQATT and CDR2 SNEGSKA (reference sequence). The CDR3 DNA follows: TGCAGTGCTAGGTCGGAACGATATGGCTACACCTTC. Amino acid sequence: CSARSERYGYTF.

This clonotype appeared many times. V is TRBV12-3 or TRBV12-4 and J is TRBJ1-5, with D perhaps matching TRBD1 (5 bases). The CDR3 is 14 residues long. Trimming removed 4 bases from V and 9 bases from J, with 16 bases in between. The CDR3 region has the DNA TGTGCCAGCAGTTCCGGGACCTCGTGGGGGCCCCAGCATTTT. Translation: CASSSGTSWGPQHF.

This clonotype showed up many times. In nucleotides, the CDR3 is TGTGCCAGCAGCTTAGTGGCTAGCGGGAAAATTGACAATGAGCAGTTCTTC. Translated, it gives CASSLVASGKIDNEQFF. This chain joins TRBV11-2 and TRBJ2-1; TRBD2 agrees at 9 bases. CDR3 size: 17 residues. V shed 1 base, J shed 5 bases, and the junction held 9 bases outside the gene matches. In germline, CDR1 is SGHAT, CDR2 FQNNGV.

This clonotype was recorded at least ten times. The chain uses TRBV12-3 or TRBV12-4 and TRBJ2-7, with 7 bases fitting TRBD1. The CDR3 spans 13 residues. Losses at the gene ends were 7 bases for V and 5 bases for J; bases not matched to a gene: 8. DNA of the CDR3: TGTGCCAGCACCCTGACAGGGAGCCACGAGCAGTACTTC. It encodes CASTLTGSHEQYF.

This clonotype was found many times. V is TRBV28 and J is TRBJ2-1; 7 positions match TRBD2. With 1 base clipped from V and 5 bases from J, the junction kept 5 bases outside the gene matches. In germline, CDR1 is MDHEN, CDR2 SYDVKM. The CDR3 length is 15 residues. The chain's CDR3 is CASSLYLAVDNEQFF. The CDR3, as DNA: TGTGCCAGCAGTTTATACCTAGCGGTAGACAATGAGCAGTTCTTC.

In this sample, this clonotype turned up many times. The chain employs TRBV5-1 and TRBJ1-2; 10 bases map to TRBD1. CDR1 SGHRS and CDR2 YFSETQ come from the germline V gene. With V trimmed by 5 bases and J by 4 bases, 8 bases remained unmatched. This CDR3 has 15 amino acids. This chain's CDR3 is CASRAGTGASYGYTF. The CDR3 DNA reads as TGCGCCAGCAGGGCCGGGACAGGGGCCAGCTATGGCTACACCTTC.

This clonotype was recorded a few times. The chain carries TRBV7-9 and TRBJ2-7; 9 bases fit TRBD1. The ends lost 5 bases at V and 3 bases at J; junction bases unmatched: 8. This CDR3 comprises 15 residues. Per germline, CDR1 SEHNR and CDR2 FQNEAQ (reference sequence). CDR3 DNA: TGTGCCAGCAGCCCCGGACAGGGGAGCCGCTACGAGCAGTACTTC. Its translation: CASSPGQGSRYEQYF.

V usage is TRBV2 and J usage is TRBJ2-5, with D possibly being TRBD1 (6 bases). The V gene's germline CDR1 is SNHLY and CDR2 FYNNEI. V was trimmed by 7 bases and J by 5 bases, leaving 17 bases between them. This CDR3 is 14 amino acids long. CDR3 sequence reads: CASTVEGQIETQYF. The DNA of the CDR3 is TGTGCCAGCACCGTAGAAGGACAGATCGAGACCCAGTACTTC.

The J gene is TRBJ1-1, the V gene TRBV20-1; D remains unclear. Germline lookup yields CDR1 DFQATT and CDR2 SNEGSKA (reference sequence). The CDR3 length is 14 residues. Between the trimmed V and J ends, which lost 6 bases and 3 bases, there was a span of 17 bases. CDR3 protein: CSADDRVGYTEAFF. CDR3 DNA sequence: TGCAGTGCAGACGACCGAGTAGGATACACTGAAGCTTTCTTT.

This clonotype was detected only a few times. This chain's CDR3 is CASSLGDANTGELFF. DNA of the CDR3: TGCGCCAGCAGTTTGGGGGACGCTAACACCGGGGAGCTGTTTTTT. The chain recombines TRBV10-2 with TRBJ2-2; possibly TRBD1 or TRBD2 for D (5 bases each). V lost 5 bases and J lost 2, with 12 bases in between. The CDR3 is 15 amino acids. Germline V lookup: CDR1 WSHSY, CDR2 SAAADI.

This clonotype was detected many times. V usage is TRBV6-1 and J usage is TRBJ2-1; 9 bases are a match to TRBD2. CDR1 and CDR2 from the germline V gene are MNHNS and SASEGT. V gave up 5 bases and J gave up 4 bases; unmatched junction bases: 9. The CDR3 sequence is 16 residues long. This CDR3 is CASSFNSGSRYNEQFF. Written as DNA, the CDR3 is TGTGCCAGCAGTTTCAATAGCGGGAGTCGGTACAATGAGCAGTTCTTC.

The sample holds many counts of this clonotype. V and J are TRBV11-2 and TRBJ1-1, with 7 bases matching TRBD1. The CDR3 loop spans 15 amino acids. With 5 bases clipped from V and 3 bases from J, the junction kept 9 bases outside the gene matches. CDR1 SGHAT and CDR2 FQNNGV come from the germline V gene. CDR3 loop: CASSHPTGRDTEAFF. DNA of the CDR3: TGTGCCAGCAGCCATCCGACAGGGAGGGACACTGAAGCTTTCTTT.

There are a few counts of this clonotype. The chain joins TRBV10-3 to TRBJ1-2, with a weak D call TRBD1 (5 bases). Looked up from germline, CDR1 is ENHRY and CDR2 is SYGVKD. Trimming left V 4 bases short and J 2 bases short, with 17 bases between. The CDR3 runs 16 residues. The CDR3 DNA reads TGTGCCATCAGTGTTCCTCAGGGATCGGCGAACTATGGCTACACCTTC. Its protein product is CAISVPQGSANYGYTF.

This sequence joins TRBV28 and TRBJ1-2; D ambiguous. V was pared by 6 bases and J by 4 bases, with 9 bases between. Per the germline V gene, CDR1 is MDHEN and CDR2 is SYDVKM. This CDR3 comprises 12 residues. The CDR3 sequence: CASRTSLYGYTF. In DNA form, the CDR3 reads TGTGCCAGCAGAACTTCCCTCTATGGCTACACCTTC.

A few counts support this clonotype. CDR3 bases: TGTGCCTGGACTACGTTGACGGGCTCGAATTCACCCCTCCACTTT. Protein: CAWTTLTGSNSPLHF. The chain combines TRBV30 with TRBJ1-6; D unresolved. CDR1 is GTSNPN, CDR2 SVGIG, per germline (reference sequence). The CDR3 runs to 15 residues. V shed 4 bases and J shed 7 bases, with 17 bases lying between them. Full variable domain (outside the CDR3, taken from reference TRBV30 and TRBJ1-6): SQTIHQWPATLVQPVGSPLSLECTVEGTSNPNLYWYRQAAGRGLQLLFYSVGIGQISSEVPQNLSASRPQDRQFILSSKKLLLSDSGFYLCAWTTLTGSNSPLHFGNGTRLTVT.

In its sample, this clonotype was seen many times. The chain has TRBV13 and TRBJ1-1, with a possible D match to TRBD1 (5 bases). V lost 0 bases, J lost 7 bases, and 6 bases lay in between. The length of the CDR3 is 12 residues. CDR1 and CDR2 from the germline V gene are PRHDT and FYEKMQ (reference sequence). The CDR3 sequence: CASSLGQGEAFF. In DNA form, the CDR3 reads TGTGCCAGCAGCTTAGGCCAGGGTGAAGCTTTCTTT.

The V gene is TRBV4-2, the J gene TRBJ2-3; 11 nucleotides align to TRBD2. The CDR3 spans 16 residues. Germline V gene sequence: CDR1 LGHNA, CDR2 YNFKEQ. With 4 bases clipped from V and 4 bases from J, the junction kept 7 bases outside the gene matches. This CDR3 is CASSLSSGRAADTQYF. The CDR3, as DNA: TGTGCCAGCAGCCTCAGTAGCGGGAGGGCGGCAGATACGCAGTATTTT.

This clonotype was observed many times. Here the CDR3 DNA reads TGCAGTGCTAGACGACCGGACAGGACTCTGCCCTACTCTGGAAACACCATATATTTT. This encodes CSARRPDRTLPYSGNTIYF. The V call is TRBV20-1, the J call TRBJ1-3; TRBD1 matches 7 bases. CDR1 and CDR2 (germline): DFQATT, SNEGSKA (reference sequence). CDR3 length: 19 amino acids. V was clipped by 2 bases and J by 0 bases; unmatched bases: 16.

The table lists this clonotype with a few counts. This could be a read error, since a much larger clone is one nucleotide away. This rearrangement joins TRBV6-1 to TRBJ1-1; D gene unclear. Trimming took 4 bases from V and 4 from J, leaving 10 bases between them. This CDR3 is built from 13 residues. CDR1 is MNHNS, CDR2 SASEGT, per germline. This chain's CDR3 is CASSARGITEAFF. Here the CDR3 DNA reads TGTGCCAGCAGTGCAAGAGGGATCACTGAAGCTTTCTTT.

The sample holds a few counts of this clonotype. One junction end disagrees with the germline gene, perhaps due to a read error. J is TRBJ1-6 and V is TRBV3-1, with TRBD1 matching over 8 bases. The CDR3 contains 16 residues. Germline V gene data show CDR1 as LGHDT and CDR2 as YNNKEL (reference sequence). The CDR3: CVSSQQLRGRNSPLHF. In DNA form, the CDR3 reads TGTGTCAGCAGCCAACAACTCAGGGGGCGAAATTCACCCCTCCACTTT.

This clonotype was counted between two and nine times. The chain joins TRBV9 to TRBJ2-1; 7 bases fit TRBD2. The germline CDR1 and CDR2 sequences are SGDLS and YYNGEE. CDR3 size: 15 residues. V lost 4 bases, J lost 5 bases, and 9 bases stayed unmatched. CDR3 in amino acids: CASSPTRTRDNEQFF. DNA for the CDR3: TGTGCCAGCAGCCCTACCCGGACTAGGGACAATGAGCAGTTCTTC.

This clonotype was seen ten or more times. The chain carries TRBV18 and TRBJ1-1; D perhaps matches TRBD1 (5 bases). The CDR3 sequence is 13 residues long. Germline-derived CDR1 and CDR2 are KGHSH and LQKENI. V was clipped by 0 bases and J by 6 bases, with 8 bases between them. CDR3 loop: CASSPPRGAEAFF. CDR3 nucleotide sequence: TGTGCCAGCTCACCACCGAGGGGCGCTGAAGCTTTCTTT. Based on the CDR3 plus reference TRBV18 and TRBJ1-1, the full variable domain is NAGVMQNPRHLVRRRGQEARLRCSPMKGHSHVYWYRQLPEEGLKFMVYLQKENIIDESGMPKERFSAEFPKEGPSILRIQQVVRGDSAAYFCASSPPRGAEAFFGQGTRLTVV.

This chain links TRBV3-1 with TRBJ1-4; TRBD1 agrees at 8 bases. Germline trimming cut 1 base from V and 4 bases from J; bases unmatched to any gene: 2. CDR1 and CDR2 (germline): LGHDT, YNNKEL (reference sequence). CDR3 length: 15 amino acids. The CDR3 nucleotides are TGTGCCAGCAGCCAAGCGGACAGGGATAATGAAAAACTGTTTTTT. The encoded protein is CASSQADRDNEKLFF.

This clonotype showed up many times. CDR3 sequence: CSASAAYEQYF. The CDR3 region has the DNA TGCAGTGCTAGCGCGGCCTACGAGCAGTACTTC. The gene calls are TRBV20-1 and TRBJ2-7; D remains ambiguous. Germline-derived CDR1 and CDR2 are DFQATT and SNEGSKA (reference sequence). CDR3 length: 11 residues. Trimming shortened V by 3 bases and J by 2 bases, and 5 bases separated the two germline ends.

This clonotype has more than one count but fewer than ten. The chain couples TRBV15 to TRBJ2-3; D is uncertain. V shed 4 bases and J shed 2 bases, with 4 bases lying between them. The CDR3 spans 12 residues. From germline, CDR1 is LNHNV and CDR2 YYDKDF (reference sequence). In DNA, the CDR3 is TGTGCCACCAGCAAGGACACAGATACGCAGTATTTT. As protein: CATSKDTDTQYF.

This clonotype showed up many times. Here the CDR3 DNA reads TGTGCCAGCAGCTTAGAGAGGGGGGTTTGGACTGAAGCTTTCTTT. Translating gives CASSLERGVWTEAFF. The chain employs TRBV11-2 and TRBJ1-1, with D tentatively TRBD1 (6 bases). V lost 0 bases, J lost 5 bases, and 13 bases lay in between. The CDR3 length is 15 residues. Looked up from germline, CDR1 is SGHAT and CDR2 is FQNNGV.

DNA of the CDR3: TGCAGTGCGGGCACTGTTGACAGGGTCGACACTGAAGCTTTCTTT. It is translated as CSAGTVDRVDTEAFF. The V gene is TRBV20-1, the J gene TRBJ1-1; 7 nucleotides align to TRBD1. Trimming took 6 bases from V and 3 from J; bases not matched to a gene: 13. CDR1 is DFQATT and CDR2 is SNEGSKA in the germline V gene (reference sequence). This CDR3 is built from 15 residues.